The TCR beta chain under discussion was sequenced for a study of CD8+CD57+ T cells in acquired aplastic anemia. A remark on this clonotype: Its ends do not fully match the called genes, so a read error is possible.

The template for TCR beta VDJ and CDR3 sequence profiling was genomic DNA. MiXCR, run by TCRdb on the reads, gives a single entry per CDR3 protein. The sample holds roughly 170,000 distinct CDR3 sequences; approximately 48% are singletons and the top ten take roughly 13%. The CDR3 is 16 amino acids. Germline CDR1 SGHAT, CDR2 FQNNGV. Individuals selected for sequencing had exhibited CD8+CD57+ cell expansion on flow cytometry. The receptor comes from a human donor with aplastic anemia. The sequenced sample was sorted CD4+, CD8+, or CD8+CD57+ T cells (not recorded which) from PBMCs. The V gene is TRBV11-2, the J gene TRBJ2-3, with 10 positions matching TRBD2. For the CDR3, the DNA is TGTGCCTGCAGCCCTGGGAGCGGGGGGGGATTCGGTACGCAGTATTTT. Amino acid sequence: CACSPGSGGGFGTQYF. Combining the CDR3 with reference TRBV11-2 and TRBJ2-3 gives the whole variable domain EAGVAQSPRYKIIEKRQSVAFWCNPISGHATLYWYQQILGQGPKLLIQFQNNGVVDDSQLPKDRFSAERLKGVDSTLKIQPAKLEDSAVYLCACSPGSGGGFGTQYFGPGTRLTVL.